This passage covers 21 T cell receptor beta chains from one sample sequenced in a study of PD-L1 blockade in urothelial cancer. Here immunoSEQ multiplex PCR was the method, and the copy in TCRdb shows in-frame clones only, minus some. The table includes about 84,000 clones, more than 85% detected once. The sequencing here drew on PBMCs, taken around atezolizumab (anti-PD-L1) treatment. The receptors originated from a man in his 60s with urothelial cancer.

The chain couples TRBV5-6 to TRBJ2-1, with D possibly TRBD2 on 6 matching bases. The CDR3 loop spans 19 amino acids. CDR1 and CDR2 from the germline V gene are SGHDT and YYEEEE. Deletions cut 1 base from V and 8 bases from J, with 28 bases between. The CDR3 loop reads CASSLPPFVTSTELDEQFF. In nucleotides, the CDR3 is TGTGCCAGCAGCTTGCCCCCCTTCGTAACTAGCACCGAATTAGATGAGCAGTTCTTC. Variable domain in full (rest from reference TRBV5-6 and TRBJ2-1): DAGVTQSPTHLIKTRGQQVTLRCSPKSGHDTVSWYQQALGQGPQFIFQYYEEEERQRGNFPDRFSGHQFPNYSSELNVNALLLGDSALYLCASSLPPFVTSTELDEQFFGPGTRLTVL.

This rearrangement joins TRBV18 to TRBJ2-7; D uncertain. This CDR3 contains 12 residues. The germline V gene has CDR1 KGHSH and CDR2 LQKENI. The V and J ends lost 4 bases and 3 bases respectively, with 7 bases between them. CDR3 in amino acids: CASSRRDYEQYF. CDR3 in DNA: TGTGCCAGCTCACGTAGAGACTACGAGCAGTACTTC. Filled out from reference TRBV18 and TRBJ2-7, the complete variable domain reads NAGVMQNPRHLVRRRGQEARLRCSPMKGHSHVYWYRQLPEEGLKFMVYLQKENIIDESGMPKERFSAEFPKEGPSILRIQQVVRGDSAAYFCASSRRDYEQYFGPGTRLTVT.

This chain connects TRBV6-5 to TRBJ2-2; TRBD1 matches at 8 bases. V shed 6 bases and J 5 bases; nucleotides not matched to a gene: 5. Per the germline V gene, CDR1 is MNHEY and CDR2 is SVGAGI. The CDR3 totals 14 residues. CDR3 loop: CASSWDRLTGELFF. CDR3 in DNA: TGTGCCAGCAGCTGGGACAGGCTGACCGGGGAGCTGTTTTTT.

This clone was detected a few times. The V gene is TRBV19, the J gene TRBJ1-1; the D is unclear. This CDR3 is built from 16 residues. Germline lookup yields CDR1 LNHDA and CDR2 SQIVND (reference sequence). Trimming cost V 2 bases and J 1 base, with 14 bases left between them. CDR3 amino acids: CASSISQVTRNTEAFF. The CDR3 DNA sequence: TGTGCCAGTAGTATATCGCAGGTGACCCGGAACACTGAAGCTTTCTTT.

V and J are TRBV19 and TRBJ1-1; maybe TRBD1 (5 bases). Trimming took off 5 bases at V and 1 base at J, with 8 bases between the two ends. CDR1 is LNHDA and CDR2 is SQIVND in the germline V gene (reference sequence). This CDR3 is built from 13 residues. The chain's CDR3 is CASSADRNTEAFF. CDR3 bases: TGTGCCAGTAGTGCCGACAGGAACACTGAAGCTTTCTTT.

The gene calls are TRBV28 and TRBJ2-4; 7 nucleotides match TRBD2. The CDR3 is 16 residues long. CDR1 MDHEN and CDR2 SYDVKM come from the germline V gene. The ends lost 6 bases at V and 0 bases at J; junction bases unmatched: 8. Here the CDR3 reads CASSPFGGGAKNIQYF. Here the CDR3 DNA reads TGTGCCAGCAGCCCATTTGGCGGGGGAGCCAAAAACATTCAGTACTTC.

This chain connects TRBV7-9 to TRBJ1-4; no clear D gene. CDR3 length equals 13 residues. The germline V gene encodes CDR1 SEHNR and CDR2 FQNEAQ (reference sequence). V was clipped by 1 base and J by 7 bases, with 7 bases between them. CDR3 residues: CASSLGQAEKLFF. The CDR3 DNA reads TGTGCCAGCAGCTTAGGGCAGGCTGAAAAACTGTTTTTT. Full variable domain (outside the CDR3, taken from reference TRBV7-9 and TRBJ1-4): DTGVSQNPRHKITKRGQNVTFRCDPISEHNRLYWYRQTLGQGPEFLTYFQNEAQLEKSRLLSDRFSAERPKGSFSTLEIQRTEQGDSAMYLCASSLGQAEKLFFGSGTQLSVL.

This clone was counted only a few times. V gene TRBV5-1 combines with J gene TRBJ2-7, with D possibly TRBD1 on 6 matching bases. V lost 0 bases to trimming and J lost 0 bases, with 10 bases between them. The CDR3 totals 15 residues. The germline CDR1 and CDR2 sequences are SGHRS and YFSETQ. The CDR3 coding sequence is TGCGCCAGCAGCTTGGAACCCAGGGGCTCCTACGAGCAGTACTTC. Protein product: CASSLEPRGSYEQYF.

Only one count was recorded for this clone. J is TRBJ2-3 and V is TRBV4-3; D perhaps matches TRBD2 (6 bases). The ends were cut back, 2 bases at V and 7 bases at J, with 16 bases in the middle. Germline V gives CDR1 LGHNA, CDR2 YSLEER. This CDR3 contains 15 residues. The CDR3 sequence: CASSQPGRDPNTQYF. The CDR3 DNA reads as TGCGCCAGCAGCCAACCCGGGCGGGATCCCAATACGCAGTATTTT.

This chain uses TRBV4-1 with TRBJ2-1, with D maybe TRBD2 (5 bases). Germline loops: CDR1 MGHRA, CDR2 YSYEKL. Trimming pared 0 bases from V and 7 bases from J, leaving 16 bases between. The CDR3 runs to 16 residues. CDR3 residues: CASSQDTLGGRNEQFF. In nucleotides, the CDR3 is TGCGCCAGCAGCCAAGATACACTAGGAGGCCGAAATGAGCAGTTCTTC.

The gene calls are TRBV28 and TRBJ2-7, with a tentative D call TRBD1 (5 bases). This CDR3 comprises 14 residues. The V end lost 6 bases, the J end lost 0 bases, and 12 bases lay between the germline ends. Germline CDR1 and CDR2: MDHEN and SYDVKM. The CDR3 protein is CASRNVRDSYEQYF. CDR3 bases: TGTGCCAGCAGGAACGTCAGGGACTCCTACGAGCAGTACTTC.

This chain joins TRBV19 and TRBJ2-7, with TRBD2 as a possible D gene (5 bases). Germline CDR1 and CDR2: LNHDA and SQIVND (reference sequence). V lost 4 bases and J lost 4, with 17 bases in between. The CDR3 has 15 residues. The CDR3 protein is CASSSNPDLGYEQYF. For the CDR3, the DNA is TGTGCCAGTAGTAGTAATCCGGACTTGGGTTACGAGCAGTACTTC.

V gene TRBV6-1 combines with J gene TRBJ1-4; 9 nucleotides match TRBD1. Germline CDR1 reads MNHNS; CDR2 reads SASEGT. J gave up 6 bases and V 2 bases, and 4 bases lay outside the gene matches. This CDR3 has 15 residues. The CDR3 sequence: CASSESRTGDEKLFF. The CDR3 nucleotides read TGTGCCAGCAGTGAATCGAGGACAGGGGATGAAAAACTGTTTTTT.

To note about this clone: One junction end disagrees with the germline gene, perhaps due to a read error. CDR3 residues: CASSSLAGESLF. CDR3 in DNA: TGTGCCAGCAGCAGTCTAGCGGGAGAATCTCTCTTC. The V and J genes are TRBV14 and TRBJ2-1; TRBD2 aligns across 10 bases. The CDR3 totals 12 residues. Germline CDR1 SGHDN, CDR2 FVKESK.

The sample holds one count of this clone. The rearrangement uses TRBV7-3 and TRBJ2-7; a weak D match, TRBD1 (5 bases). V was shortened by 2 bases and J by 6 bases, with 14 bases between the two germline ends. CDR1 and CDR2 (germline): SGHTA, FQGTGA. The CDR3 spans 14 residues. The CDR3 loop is CASSLQAGWGEQYF. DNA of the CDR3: TGTGCCAGCAGCTTACAGGCAGGGTGGGGCGAGCAGTACTTC. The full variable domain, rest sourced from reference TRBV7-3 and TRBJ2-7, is GAGVSQTPSNKVTEKGKYVELRCDPISGHTALYWYRQSLGQGPEFLIYFQGTGAADDSGLPNDRFFAVRPEGSVSTLKIQRTERGDSAVYLCASSLQAGWGEQYFGPGTRLTVT.

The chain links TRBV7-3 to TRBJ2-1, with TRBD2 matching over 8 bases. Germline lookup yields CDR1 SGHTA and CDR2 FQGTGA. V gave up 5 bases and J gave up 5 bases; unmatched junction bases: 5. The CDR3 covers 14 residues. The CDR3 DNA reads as TGTGCCAGCAGCCGACTAGCGCCGAACAATGAGCAGTTCTTC. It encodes CASSRLAPNNEQFF.

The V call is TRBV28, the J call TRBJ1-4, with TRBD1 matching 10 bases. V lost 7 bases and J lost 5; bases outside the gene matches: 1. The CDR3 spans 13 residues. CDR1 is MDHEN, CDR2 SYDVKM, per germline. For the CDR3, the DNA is TGTGCCAGCACGACAGGGGGCAATGAAAAACTGTTTTTT. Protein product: CASTTGGNEKLFF.

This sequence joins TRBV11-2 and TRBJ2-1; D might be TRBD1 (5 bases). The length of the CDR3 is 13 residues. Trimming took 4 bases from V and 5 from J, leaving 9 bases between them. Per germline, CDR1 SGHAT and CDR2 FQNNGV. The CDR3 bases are TGTGCCAGCAGCTCCGACAGACACAATGAGCAGTTCTTC. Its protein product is CASSSDRHNEQFF.

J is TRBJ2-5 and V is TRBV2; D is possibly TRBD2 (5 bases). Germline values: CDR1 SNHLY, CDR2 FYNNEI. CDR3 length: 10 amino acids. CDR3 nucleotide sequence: TGTAGCAGCGGCCAAGAGACCCAGTACTTC. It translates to CSSGQETQYF.

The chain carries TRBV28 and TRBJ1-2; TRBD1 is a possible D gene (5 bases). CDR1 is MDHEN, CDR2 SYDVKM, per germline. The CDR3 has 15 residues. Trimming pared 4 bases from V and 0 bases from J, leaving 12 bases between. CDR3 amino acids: CASSWGRAPNYGYTF. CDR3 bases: TGTGCCAGCAGTTGGGGGAGGGCCCCTAACTATGGCTACACCTTC.

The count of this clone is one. CDR3 residues: CAWRVTGSHEQYF. As DNA, the CDR3 is TGTGCCTGGAGGGTAACAGGGAGCCACGAGCAGTACTTC. This rearrangement joins TRBV30 to TRBJ2-7, with a tentative D call TRBD1 (6 bases). The V end was cut by 3 bases, the J end by 5 bases, with 14 bases between. Germline V gene lookup returns CDR1 GTSNPN and CDR2 SVGIG (reference sequence). CDR3 length: 13 amino acids.